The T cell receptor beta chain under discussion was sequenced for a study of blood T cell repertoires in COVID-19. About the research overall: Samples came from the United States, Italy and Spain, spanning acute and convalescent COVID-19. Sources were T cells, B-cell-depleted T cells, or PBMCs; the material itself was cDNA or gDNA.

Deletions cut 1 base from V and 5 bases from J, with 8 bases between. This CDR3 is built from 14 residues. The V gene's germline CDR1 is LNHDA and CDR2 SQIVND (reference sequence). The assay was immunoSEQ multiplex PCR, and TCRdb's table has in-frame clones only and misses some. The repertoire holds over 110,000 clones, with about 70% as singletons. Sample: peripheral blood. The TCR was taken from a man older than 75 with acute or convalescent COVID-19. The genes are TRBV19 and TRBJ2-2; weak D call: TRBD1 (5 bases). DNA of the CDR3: TGTGCCAGTAGTATAGTAGCAGGGACCGGGGAGCTGTTTTTT. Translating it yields CASSIVAGTGELFF.